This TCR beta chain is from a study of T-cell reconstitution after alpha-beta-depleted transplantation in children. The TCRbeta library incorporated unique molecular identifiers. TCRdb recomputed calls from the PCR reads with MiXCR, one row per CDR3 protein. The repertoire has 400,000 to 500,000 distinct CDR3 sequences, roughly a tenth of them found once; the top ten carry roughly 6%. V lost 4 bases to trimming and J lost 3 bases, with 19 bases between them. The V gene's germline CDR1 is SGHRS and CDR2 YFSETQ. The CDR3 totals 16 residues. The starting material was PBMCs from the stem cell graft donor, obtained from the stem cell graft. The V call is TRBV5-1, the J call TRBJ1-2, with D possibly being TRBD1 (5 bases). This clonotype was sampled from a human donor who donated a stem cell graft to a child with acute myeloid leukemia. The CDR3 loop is CASSPPEGLRDYGYTF. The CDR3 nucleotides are TGCGCCAGCAGCCCCCCTGAGGGACTCCGGGACTATGGCTACACCTTC.